The 17 T cell receptor beta chains below were found in one sample sequenced in a study of OX40 agonist ivuxolimab in advanced cancers. The table came from immunoSEQ multiplex PCR; TCRdb's copy has only in-frame clones and leaves some out. This sample has under 60,000 clones, with around 89% found just once. The source was CD4+ or CD8+ T cells sorted from blood, collected in a trial of the OX40 agonist ivuxolimab. The receptors here all came from an adult with an advanced solid tumor such as melanoma, head and neck, liver or kidney cancer.

The gene calls are TRBV7-9 and TRBJ2-7; no clear D. The CDR3 has 12 residues. Trimming removed 5 bases at V and 4 bases at J, with 9 bases between. The germline gives CDR1 SEHNR, CDR2 FQNEAQ (reference sequence). The CDR3 region is CASSADGYEQYF. CDR3 DNA sequence: TGTGCCAGCAGCGCTGATGGGTACGAGCAGTACTTC.

This clone was detected a few times. CDR3 sequence reads: CASSDSGQGSHEQFF. As DNA, the CDR3 is TGTGCCAGCAGTGACTCGGGACAGGGTTCGCATGAGCAGTTCTTC. The rearrangement links TRBV6-4 to TRBJ2-1; 9 bases agree with TRBD1. This CDR3 spans 15 amino acids. The junction had 5 bases not matched to a gene; V was cut back by 0 bases and J by 8 bases. Germline CDR1 is MRHNA and CDR2 is SNTAGT.

The chain joins TRBV27 to TRBJ2-7, with TRBD2 identical over 8 bases. The CDR3 covers 15 residues. The V and J ends lost 6 bases and 3 bases, in that order; junction bases with no gene match: 10. Germline CDR1 is MNHEY and CDR2 is SMNVEV (reference sequence). The CDR3, as DNA: TGTGCCAGCAGCCCCGACGGACTAGCCGGCTACGAGCAGTACTTC. Translation: CASSPDGLAGYEQYF.

The chain is built from TRBV6-5 and TRBJ2-1; weak D call: TRBD2 (5 bases). Trimming removed 6 bases from V and 10 bases from J, with 10 bases in between. This CDR3 contains 11 residues. Per the germline V gene, CDR1 is MNHEY and CDR2 is SVGAGI. The CDR3 protein is CASSLSGEQFF. For the CDR3, the DNA is TGTGCCAGCAGCCTCTCGGGGGAGCAGTTCTTC.

The J gene is TRBJ2-7, the V gene TRBV6-6; 8 bases agree with TRBD2. Germline loops: CDR1 MNHNY, CDR2 SVGAGI (reference sequence). The CDR3 sequence is 15 residues long. Unmatched junction bases numbered 10, after V lost 6 bases and J lost 3 bases. CDR3 coding DNA: TGTGCCAGCAGCCTACGGGAGGGGATCTACTACGAGCAGTACTTC. As protein: CASSLREGIYYEQYF.

This clone has only a few counts. The genes are TRBV4-2 and TRBJ2-3; D remains unclear. The CDR3 has 15 residues. V lost 1 base and J lost 4, with 12 bases in between. Germline loops: CDR1 LGHNA, CDR2 YNFKEQ. The chain's CDR3 is CASSQVESSADTQYF. In nucleotides, the CDR3 is TGTGCCAGCAGCCAAGTTGAGAGTTCTGCAGATACGCAGTATTTT.

The V call is TRBV27, the J call TRBJ2-2; D gene ambiguous. This CDR3 spans 13 amino acids. V dropped 1 base and J dropped 7 bases, with 7 bases sitting between them. In germline, CDR1 is MNHEY, CDR2 SMNVEV (reference sequence). CDR3: CASSLLALGELFF. DNA of the CDR3: TGTGCCAGCAGTTTATTGGCCCTCGGGGAGCTGTTTTTT.

The rearrangement links TRBV5-5 to TRBJ2-1; 8 bases fit TRBD1. Trimming at V came to 7 bases and at J to 4 bases, leaving 7 bases not matched to a gene. The germline CDR1 and CDR2 sequences are SGHKS and YYEKEE (reference sequence). This CDR3 contains 14 residues. The CDR3, as DNA: TGTGCCAGCGTCCGCGGGACAGGTTACAATGAGCAGTTCTTC. This translates into CASVRGTGYNEQFF.

This clone was seen only once. The rearrangement joins TRBV6-5 to TRBJ1-5; D is uncertain. V lost 5 bases and J lost 0, with 8 bases in between. The germline gives CDR1 MNHEY, CDR2 SVGAGI. The CDR3 has 14 residues. The DNA of the CDR3 is TGTGCCAGCAGTGATATGGATAGCAATCAGCCCCAGCATTTT. Translating gives CASSDMDSNQPQHF.

J is TRBJ2-7 and V is TRBV2; 9 nucleotides align to TRBD2. Germline V gene sequence: CDR1 SNHLY, CDR2 FYNNEI. CDR3 length: 17 amino acids. Losses at the gene ends were 0 bases for V and 4 bases for J; bases not matched to a gene: 10. Here the CDR3 reads CASSEARGASGVYEQYF. In DNA, the CDR3 is TGTGCCAGCAGTGAAGCTAGGGGGGCTAGCGGGGTTTACGAGCAGTACTTC.

The rearrangement links TRBV18 to TRBJ2-3; possibly TRBD1 for D (5 bases). The germline V and J ends were trimmed by 3 bases and 0 bases, with 10 bases remaining between them. CDR3 length equals 15 residues. In germline, CDR1 is KGHSH, CDR2 LQKENI. The CDR3 is CASSPDIFSTDTQYF. The CDR3, as DNA: TGTGCCAGCTCACCGGACATATTTAGCACAGATACGCAGTATTTT.

This sequence joins TRBV10-3 and TRBJ2-5, with 8 bases lining up with TRBD2. The CDR3 is made up of 15 amino acids. Germline lookup yields CDR1 ENHRY and CDR2 SYGVKD. V was pared by 3 bases and J by 5 bases, with 8 bases of the junction left unmatched. The CDR3 is CAISDRGLEGETQYF. CDR3 sequence (DNA): TGTGCCATCAGTGATAGGGGACTAGAGGGGGAGACCCAGTACTTC.

The rearrangement uses TRBV5-1 and TRBJ2-2; no reliable D call. This CDR3 region has 13 residues. V was cut by 3 bases and J by 0 bases, with 3 bases left in between. Germline V gene lookup returns CDR1 SGHRS and CDR2 YFSETQ. The CDR3 loop is CASSSANTGELFF. The CDR3 DNA reads TGCGCCAGCAGCTCCGCGAACACCGGGGAGCTGTTTTTT.

The rearrangement joins TRBV2 to TRBJ2-2; the match to TRBD2 covers 9 bases. The ends lost 5 bases at V and 5 bases at J; junction bases unmatched: 12. The CDR3 runs 17 residues. Germline V gene sequence: CDR1 SNHLY, CDR2 FYNNEI. The chain's CDR3 is CASSSWAGGTGTGELFF. As DNA, the CDR3 is TGTGCCAGCAGTAGTTGGGCGGGAGGGACGGGGACCGGGGAGCTGTTTTTT. Combining the CDR3 with reference TRBV2 and TRBJ2-2 gives the whole variable domain EPEVTQTPSHQVTQMGQEVILRCVPISNHLYFYWYRQILGQKVEFLVSFYNNEISEKSEIFDDQFSVERPDGSNFTLKIRSTKLEDSAMYFCASSSWAGGTGTGELFFGEGSRLTVL.

The chain recombines TRBV27 with TRBJ2-7; perhaps D is TRBD1 or TRBD2 (5 bases each). CDR1 is MNHEY, CDR2 SMNVEV, per germline (reference sequence). This CDR3 has 11 residues. Between the trimmed V and J ends, which lost 5 bases and 4 bases, there was a span of 6 bases. Written as DNA, the CDR3 is TGTGCCAGCAGTGAGGGGTACGAGCAGTACTTC. This gives the protein CASSEGYEQYF.

V usage is TRBV11-2 and J usage is TRBJ2-7; D gene uncertain. Germline V gene data show CDR1 as SGHAT and CDR2 as FQNNGV. The V end was cut by 5 bases, the J end by 0 bases, with 5 bases between. This CDR3 spans 12 amino acids. The chain's CDR3 is CASSQPSYEQYF. CDR3 sequence (DNA): TGTGCCAGCAGCCAACCCTCCTACGAGCAGTACTTC.

The V and J genes are TRBV7-9 and TRBJ2-7; possibly TRBD2 for D (5 bases). Germline CDR1 and CDR2: SEHNR and FQNEAQ (reference sequence). This CDR3 is 13 amino acids long. Deletions cut 4 bases from V and 7 bases from J, with 14 bases between. The CDR3 loop is CASSSTHPGEQYF. DNA for the CDR3: TGTGCCAGCAGCTCAACCCACCCGGGGGAGCAGTACTTC. The whole variable domain, filled in from reference TRBV7-9 and TRBJ2-7, reads DTGVSQNPRHKITKRGQNVTFRCDPISEHNRLYWYRQTLGQGPEFLTYFQNEAQLEKSRLLSDRFSAERPKGSFSTLEIQRTEQGDSAMYLCASSSTHPGEQYFGPGTRLTVT.